These T cell receptor beta chains were read from a single sample in a study of T cell responses to AZD1222 COVID-19 vaccine. Only in-frame clones appear in the TCRdb table, and some are missing; sequencing was by immunoSEQ multiplex PCR. The sample has 80,000 or so clones; around 80% are singletons. The input for sequencing was peripheral blood, taken 28 days after the second dose of the MenACWY control vaccine. These receptors all come from an adult who received the MenACWY meningococcal vaccine as a control. CDR3s leave out the opening cysteine and the closing phenylalanine or tryptophan. The order of the fields is V gene, J gene, CDR3 protein.

>TRBV7-2|TRBJ2-1
ASSLNQGVSQF
>TRBV29-1|TRBJ1-1
SVERIAGTEAF
>TRBV5-5|TRBJ2-2
ASSQGTGGTGELF
>TRBV5-6|TRBJ2-5
ASSLAFRTAGETQY
>TRBV6-1|TRBJ1-1
ASSEPGALGPEAF
>TRBV6-5|TRBJ1-5
ASSAGQSNQPQH
>TRBV4-3|TRBJ1-1
ASSHALGRNEAF
>TRBV7-8|TRBJ1-1
ASSFSGTTEAF
>TRBV30|TRBJ1-2
ASRHRRAGGYT
>TRBV30|TRBJ2-1
AWSVFGRGEQF
>TRBV2|TRBJ1-3
ASSEGGGNTIY
>TRBV3-1/TRBV3-2|TRBJ1-2
ASSRTVTEGYT
>TRBV19|TRBJ1-5
ASSMSGGQPQH
>TRBV27|TRBJ1-2
ASSRDGSGYGYT
>TRBV19|TRBJ2-7
ATQGQNSYEQY
>TRBV5-4|TRBJ1-2
ASSFRDRGSNYGYT
>TRBV30|TRBJ1-2
AWSPQEGPVCT
>TRBV19|TRBJ1-1
ASSQGVNTEAF
>TRBV6-1|TRBJ2-5
ASSESRAQETQY
>TRBV6-5|TRBJ1-1
ATTRGQRNTEAF
>TRBV5-1|TRBJ1-2
ASSPNRGQALSANYGYT
>TRBV3-1/TRBV3-2|TRBJ2-5
ASSPTGRETQY
>TRBV9|TRBJ1-5
ASSSAGERGQPQH
>TRBV7-2|TRBJ1-2
ASSPRAQAYGYT
>TRBV30|TRBJ2-7
AWSVRGASYEQY
>TRBV7-9|TRBJ2-7
ASSLGRGYEQY
>TRBV6-1|TRBJ1-2
ASSDNRGLNYGYT
>TRBV5-4|TRBJ2-3
ASSQGQGTDTQY
>TRBV20-1|TRBJ2-1
SARPFGEQF
>TRBV6-5|TRBJ2-1
ASSYVRGNEQF
>TRBV7-2|TRBJ1-2
ASSLAPGSLEGYT
>TRBV5-1|TRBJ1-1
ASSSTGGHTEAF
>TRBV7-9|TRBJ2-1
ASSPGTHTYNEQF
>TRBV11-2|TRBJ2-7
ASSSLDEQY
>TRBV7-8|TRBJ1-6
ASSHSAHHSPLH
>TRBV4-1|TRBJ1-5
ASSQVKDIGRPQH
>TRBV30|TRBJ2-7
AWSVNGYEQY
>TRBV7-9|TRBJ1-2
ASSRSNPGIHYGYT
>TRBV3-1/TRBV3-2|TRBJ1-3
ASSQGLAVPGNTIY
>TRBV7-6|TRBJ1-1
ASSLGGVNTEAF
>TRBV7-6|TRBJ2-2
ASSLIRTDANTGELF
>TRBV30|TRBJ1-3
AWSVRLGAGNTIY
>TRBV5-1|TRBJ2-7
ASSRGPLDEQY
>TRBV2|TRBJ2-2
ASTRTGGDTGELF
>TRBV2|TRBJ2-2
ASSVKTGAGELF
>TRBV6-2/TRBV6-3|TRBJ2-7
ASSYVNRDRSFYEQY
>TRBV5-4|TRBJ2-1
ASSAAGLYNEQF
>TRBV7-2|TRBJ2-7
ASSLAGSGGHY
>TRBV4-3|TRBJ1-2
ASSQESSPYWLSNYGYT
>TRBV7-9|TRBJ2-5
ASSLIVGQGSGETQY
>TRBV9|TRBJ2-3
ASSVGAGDTQY
>TRBV19|TRBJ1-4
ASSMGQATNEKLF
>TRBV6-1|TRBJ2-5
ASSEDRGWETQY
>TRBV30|TRBJ1-2
AWSYGGESGYT
>TRBV7-9|TRBJ1-1
ASSLGSSNTEAF